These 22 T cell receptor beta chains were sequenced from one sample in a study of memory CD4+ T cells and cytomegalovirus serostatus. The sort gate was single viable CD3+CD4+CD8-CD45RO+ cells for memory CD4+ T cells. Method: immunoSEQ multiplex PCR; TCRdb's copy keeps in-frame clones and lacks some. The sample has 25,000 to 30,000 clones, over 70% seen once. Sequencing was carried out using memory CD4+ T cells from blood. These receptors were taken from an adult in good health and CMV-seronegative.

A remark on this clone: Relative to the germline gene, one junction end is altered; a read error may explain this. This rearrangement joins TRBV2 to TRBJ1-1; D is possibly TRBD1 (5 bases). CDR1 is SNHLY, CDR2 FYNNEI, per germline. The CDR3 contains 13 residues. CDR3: CASRIRGNAEAFF. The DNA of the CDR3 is TGTGCCAGCAGGATTCGGGGGAACGCTGAAGCTTTCTTT.

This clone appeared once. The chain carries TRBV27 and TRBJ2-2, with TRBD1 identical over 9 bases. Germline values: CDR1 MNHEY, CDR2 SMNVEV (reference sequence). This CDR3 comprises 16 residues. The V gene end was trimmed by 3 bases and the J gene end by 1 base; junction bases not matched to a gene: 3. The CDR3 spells CASSFWDRVNTGELFF. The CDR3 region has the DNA TGTGCCAGCAGTTTTTGGGACAGGGTGAACACCGGGGAGCTGTTTTTT.

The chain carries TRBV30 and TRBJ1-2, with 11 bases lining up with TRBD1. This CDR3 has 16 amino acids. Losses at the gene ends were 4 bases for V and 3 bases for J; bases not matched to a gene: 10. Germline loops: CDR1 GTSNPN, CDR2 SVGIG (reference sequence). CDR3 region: CAWIGGTGGYYYGYTF. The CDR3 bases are TGTGCCTGGATTGGAGGGACAGGGGGTTATTACTATGGCTACACCTTC.

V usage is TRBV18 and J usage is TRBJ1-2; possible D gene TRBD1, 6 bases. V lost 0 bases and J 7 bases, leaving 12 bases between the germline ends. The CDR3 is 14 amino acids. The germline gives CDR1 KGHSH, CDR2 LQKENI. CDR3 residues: CASSPPSGALGYTF. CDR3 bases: TGTGCCAGCTCACCACCGTCGGGGGCGCTTGGCTACACCTTC.

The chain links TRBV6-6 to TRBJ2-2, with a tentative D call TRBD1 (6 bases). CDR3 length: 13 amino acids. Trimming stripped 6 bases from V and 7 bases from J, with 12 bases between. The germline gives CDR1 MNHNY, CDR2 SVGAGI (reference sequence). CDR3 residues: CASRPRGNGELFF. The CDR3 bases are TGTGCCAGCAGGCCAAGGGGGAACGGGGAGCTGTTTTTT.

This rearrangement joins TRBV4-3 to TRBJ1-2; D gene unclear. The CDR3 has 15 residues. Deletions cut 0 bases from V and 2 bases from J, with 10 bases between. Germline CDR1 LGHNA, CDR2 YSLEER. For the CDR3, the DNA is TGCGCCAGCAGCCAAGAGCGTTCCAGGAACTATGGCTACACCTTC. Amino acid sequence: CASSQERSRNYGYTF.

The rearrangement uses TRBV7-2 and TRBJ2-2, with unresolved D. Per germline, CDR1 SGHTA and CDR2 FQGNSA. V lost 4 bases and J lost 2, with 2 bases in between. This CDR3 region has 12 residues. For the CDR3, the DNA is TGTGCCAGCAGCTCCAACACCGGGGAGCTGTTTTTT. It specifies CASSSNTGELFF.

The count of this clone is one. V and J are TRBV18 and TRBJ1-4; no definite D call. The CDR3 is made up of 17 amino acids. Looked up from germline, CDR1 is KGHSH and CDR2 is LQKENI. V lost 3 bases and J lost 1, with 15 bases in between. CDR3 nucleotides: TGTGCCAGCTCACCCGCCGGTTCCCTTGGAACTAATGAAAAACTGTTTTTT. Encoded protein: CASSPAGSLGTNEKLFF.

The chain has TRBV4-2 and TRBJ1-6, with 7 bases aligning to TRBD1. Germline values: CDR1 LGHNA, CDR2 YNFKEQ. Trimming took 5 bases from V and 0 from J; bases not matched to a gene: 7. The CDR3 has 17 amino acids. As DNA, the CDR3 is TGTGCCAGCAGCAGGGAGGGACAGAGCTCCTATAATTCACCCCTCCACTTT. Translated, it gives CASSREGQSSYNSPLHF.

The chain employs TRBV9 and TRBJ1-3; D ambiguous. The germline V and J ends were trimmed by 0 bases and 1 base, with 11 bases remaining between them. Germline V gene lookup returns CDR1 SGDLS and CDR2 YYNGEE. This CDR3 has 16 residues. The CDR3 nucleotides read TGTGCCAGCAGCGTAGATAACAACTGGTCTGGAAACACCATATATTTT. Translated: CASSVDNNWSGNTIYF.

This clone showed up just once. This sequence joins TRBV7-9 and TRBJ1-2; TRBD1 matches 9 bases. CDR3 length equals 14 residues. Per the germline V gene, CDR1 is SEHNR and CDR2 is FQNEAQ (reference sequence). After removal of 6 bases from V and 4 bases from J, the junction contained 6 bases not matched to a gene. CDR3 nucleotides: TGTGCCAGCAGAACCGGACAGGGGAGCTATGGCTACACCTTC. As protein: CASRTGQGSYGYTF.

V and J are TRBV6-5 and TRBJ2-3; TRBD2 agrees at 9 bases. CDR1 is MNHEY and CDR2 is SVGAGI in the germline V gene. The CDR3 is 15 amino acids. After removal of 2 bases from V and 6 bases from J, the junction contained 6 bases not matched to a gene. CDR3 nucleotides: TGTGCCAGCAGTTACGGCCTAGCGGGGCAGGATACGCAGTATTTT. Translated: CASSYGLAGQDTQYF.

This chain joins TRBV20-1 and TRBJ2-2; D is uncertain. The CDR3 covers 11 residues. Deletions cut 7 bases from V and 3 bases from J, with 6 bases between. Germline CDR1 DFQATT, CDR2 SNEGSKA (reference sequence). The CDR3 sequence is CSVRYTGELFF. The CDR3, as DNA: TGCAGTGTCCGTTACACCGGGGAGCTGTTTTTT.

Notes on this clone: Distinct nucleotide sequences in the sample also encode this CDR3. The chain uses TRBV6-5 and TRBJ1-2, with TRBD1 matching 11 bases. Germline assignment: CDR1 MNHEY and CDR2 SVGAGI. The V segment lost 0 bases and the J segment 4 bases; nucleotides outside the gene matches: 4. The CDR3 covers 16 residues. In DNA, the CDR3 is TGTGCCAGCAGTTACTCTCGGACAGGGGGCGGCTATGGCTACACCTTC. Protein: CASSYSRTGGGYGYTF.

The CDR3 reads CAISDPRGTDGAQHF. CDR3 DNA: TGTGCCATCAGTGACCCCAGGGGAACGGATGGGGCCCAGCATTTT. The genes are TRBV10-3 and TRBJ1-5; D perhaps matches TRBD1 (6 bases). This CDR3 comprises 15 residues. Trimming shortened V by 3 bases and J by 11 bases, and 20 bases separated the two germline ends. Looked up from germline, CDR1 is ENHRY and CDR2 is SYGVKD.

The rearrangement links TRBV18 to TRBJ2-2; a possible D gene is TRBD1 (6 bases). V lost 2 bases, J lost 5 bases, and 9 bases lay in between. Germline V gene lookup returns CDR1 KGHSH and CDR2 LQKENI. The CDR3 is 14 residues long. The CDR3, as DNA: TGTGCCAGCTCACCAAAGGGGGATACCGGGGAGCTGTTTTTT. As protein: CASSPKGDTGELFF.

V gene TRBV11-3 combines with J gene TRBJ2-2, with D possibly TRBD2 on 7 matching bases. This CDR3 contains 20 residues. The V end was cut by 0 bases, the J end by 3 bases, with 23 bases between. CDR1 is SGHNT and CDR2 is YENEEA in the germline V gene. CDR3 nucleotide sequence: TGTGCCAGCAGCTTAGATGCCAGGGGCCCAGCGGGGCTAGACACCGGGGAGCTGTTTTTT. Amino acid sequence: CASSLDARGPAGLDTGELFF. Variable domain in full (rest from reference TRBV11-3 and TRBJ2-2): EAGVVQSPRYKIIEKKQPVAFWCNPISGHNTLYWYLQNLGQGPELLIRYENEEAVDDSQLPKDRFSAERLKGVDSTLKIQPAELGDSAVYLCASSLDARGPAGLDTGELFFGEGSRLTVL.

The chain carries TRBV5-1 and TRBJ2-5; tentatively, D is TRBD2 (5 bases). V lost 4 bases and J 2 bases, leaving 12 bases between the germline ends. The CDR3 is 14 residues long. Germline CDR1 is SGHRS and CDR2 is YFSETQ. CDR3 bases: TGCGCCAGCAGCCCCGTAGGGAGACAAGAGACCCAGTACTTC. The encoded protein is CASSPVGRQETQYF.

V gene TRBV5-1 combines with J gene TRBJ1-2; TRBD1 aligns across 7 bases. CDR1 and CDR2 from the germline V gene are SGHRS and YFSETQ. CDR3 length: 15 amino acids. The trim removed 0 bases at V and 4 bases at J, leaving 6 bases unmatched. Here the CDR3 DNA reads TGCGCCAGCAGCTTGGCGACAGGGACCTCCTATGGCTACACCTTC. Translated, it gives CASSLATGTSYGYTF.

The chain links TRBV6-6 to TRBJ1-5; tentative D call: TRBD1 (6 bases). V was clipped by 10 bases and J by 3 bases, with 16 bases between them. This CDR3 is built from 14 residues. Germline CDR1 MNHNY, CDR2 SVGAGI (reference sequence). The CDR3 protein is CATQYRTDNQPQHF. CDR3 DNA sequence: TGTGCCACGCAATATCGGACAGACAATCAGCCCCAGCATTTT.

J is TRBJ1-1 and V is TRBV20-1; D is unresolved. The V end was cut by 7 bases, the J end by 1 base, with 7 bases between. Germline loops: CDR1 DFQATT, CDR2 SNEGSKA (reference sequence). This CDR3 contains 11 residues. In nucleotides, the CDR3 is TGCAGTGTGCAGGAGAACACTGAAGCTTTCTTT. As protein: CSVQENTEAFF.

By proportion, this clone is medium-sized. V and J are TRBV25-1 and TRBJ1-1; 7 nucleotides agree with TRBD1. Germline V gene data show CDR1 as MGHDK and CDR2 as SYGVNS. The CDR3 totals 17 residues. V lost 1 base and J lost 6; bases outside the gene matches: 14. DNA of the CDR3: TGTGCCAGCAGTGAATCATCCTGGGAGGGGGCGAAGGCTGAAGCTTTCTTT. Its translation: CASSESSWEGAKAEAFF.